This record covers a single T cell receptor (beta chain). Its antigen is not identified. Being one base from a much bigger clone, this may be a read error. This sample also contains other DNA sequences that code for the same CDR3. Generated by immunoSEQ multiplex PCR, the TCRdb table keeps only in-frame clones and is missing some. The table lists about 340,000 clones, more than 60% of them singletons. This specimen comes from a study of shared clonotypes between healthy human individuals. Findings of the study overall: Unshared clonotypes carried lower generation probabilities than those common to all four donors.

The receptor's source is a man younger than 40 in good health. Sample: memory CD4+ T cells sorted from blood. Subset reported: CD45RA-negative fraction.

The chain's CDR3 is CASSLHRGNDYTF. CDR3 coding DNA: TGTGCCAGCAGCCTACACAGGGGAAATGACTACACCTTC. J is TRBJ1-2 and V is TRBV7-2, with 7 bases lining up with TRBD1. There are 13 residues in the CDR3. Germline V gives CDR1 SGHTA, CDR2 FQGNSA. The junction had 10 bases not matched to a gene; V was cut back by 5 bases and J by 10 bases.